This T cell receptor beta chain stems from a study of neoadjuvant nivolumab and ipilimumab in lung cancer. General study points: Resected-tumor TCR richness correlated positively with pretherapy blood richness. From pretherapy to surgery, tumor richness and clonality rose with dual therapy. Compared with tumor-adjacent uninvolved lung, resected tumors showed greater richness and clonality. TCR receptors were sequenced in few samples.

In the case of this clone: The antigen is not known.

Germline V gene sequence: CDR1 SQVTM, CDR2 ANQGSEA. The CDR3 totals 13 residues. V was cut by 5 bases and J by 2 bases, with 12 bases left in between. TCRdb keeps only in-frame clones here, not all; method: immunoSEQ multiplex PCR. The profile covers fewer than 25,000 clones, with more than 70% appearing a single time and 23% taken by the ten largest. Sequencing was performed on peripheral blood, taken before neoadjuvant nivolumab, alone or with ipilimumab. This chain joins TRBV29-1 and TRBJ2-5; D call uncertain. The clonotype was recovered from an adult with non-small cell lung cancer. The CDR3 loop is CSVFGQTQETQYF. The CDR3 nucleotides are TGCAGCGTTTTCGGGCAGACACAAGAGACCCAGTACTTC.